What follows are 18 T cell receptor beta chains derived from one specimen sequenced in a study of blood T cell repertoires in COVID-19. TCRdb's table, derived via immunoSEQ multiplex PCR, lists solely in-frame clones and lacks some. Among a few hundred thousand clones listed, approximately 84% were seen once. Material for sequencing was PBMCs or T cells enriched from blood (not recorded which). All receptors come from a man aged 35-49 years who had recovered from COVID-19.

V and J are TRBV25-1 and TRBJ2-7, with 9 bases aligning to TRBD2. The V segment lost 5 bases and the J segment 2 bases; nucleotides outside the gene matches: 13. The CDR3 contains 17 residues. Germline-derived CDR1 and CDR2 are MGHDK and SYGVNS. CDR3 region: CASSRASGTSLTYEQYF. CDR3 DNA sequence: TGTGCCAGCAGTAGGGCTAGCGGGACCAGCCTTACCTACGAGCAGTACTTC.

This chain connects TRBV28 to TRBJ2-1, with TRBD1 identical over 8 bases. The V segment lost 9 bases and the J segment 5 bases; nucleotides outside the gene matches: 9. Looked up from germline, CDR1 is MDHEN and CDR2 is SYDVKM. The CDR3 totals 14 residues. CDR3 DNA sequence: TGTGCCAGTACCTACGGACAGGGAGACAATGAGCAGTTCTTC. Translation gives CASTYGQGDNEQFF.

This chain uses TRBV5-1 with TRBJ1-5; D not certain. The CDR3 covers 13 residues. Germline V gives CDR1 SGHRS, CDR2 YFSETQ. The ends were cut back, 7 bases at V and 5 bases at J, with 13 bases in the middle. As DNA, the CDR3 is TGCGCCAGCGCACTTACAGCTGATCAGCCCCAGCATTTT. Its translation is CASALTADQPQHF.

CDR3 sequence: CSANRQETQYF. CDR3 sequence (DNA): TGCAGTGCTAATCGGCAAGAGACCCAGTACTTC. The chain combines TRBV20-1 with TRBJ2-5; no clear D gene. CDR3 length: 11 residues. Per germline, CDR1 DFQATT and CDR2 SNEGSKA (reference sequence). Trimming pared 4 bases from V and 2 bases from J, leaving 5 bases between.

The gene calls are TRBV2 and TRBJ2-3; TRBD2 matches 9 bases. After removal of 8 bases from V and 4 bases from J, the junction contained 7 bases not matched to a gene. Per the germline V gene, CDR1 is SNHLY and CDR2 is FYNNEI. This CDR3 is built from 14 residues. The CDR3 loop is CASGISGGADTQYF. The CDR3 bases are TGTGCCAGCGGGATTAGCGGGGGAGCAGATACGCAGTATTTT.

This clone was recorded a few times. The genes are TRBV6-5 and TRBJ2-4, with 8 bases that match TRBD2. The CDR3 contains 15 residues. Trimming took 7 bases from V and 3 from J; bases not matched to a gene: 8. The germline V gene encodes CDR1 MNHEY and CDR2 SVGAGI. The CDR3 DNA reads as TGTGCCAGCACCCCGGGGGGGAGTGACAAAAACATTCAGTACTTC. Residues: CASTPGGSDKNIQYF.

Concerning this clone: Different DNA sequences within this sample yield the same CDR3. The chain carries TRBV29-1 and TRBJ1-1; a possible D gene is TRBD1 (5 bases). CDR3 length: 11 amino acids. Germline V gene sequence: CDR1 SQVTM, CDR2 ANQGSEA. Trimming took off 5 bases at V and 4 bases at J, with 8 bases between the two ends. The CDR3 protein is CSVSGGTEAFF. The CDR3 nucleotides are TGCAGCGTTAGCGGGGGCACTGAAGCTTTCTTT.

The chain couples TRBV6-5 to TRBJ1-6, with a tentative D call TRBD1 (6 bases). The germline CDR1 and CDR2 sequences are MNHEY and SVGAGI. The CDR3 contains 16 residues. The V and J ends lost 2 bases and 8 bases respectively, with 16 bases between them. The CDR3 nucleotides are TGTGCCAGCAGTTACGAGGGAAGCAGGGGAGATTCACCCCTCCACTTT. Its translation: CASSYEGSRGDSPLHF.

J is TRBJ1-2 and V is TRBV7-2, with D hard to call. Germline CDR1 and CDR2: SGHTA and FQGNSA. There are 15 residues in the CDR3. V lost 5 bases to trimming and J lost 0 bases, with 13 bases between them. CDR3 protein: CASSPRWGANYGYTF. CDR3 nucleotides: TGTGCCAGCAGCCCGCGCTGGGGAGCTAACTATGGCTACACCTTC.

The chain recombines TRBV7-2 with TRBJ2-7; possible D gene TRBD2, 6 bases. The CDR3 sequence is 15 residues long. Germline V gives CDR1 SGHTA, CDR2 FQGNSA. With 8 bases removed from V and 0 bases from J, the gap between germline ends came to 17 bases. CDR3 nucleotides: TGTGCCAGCGGGTTGGAGGGTCGGAGCTCCTACGAGCAGTACTTC. It is translated as CASGLEGRSSYEQYF.

This clone has just one count. The chain carries TRBV2 and TRBJ1-2; tentatively, D is TRBD1 (6 bases). Deletions cut 4 bases from V and 1 base from J, with 16 bases between. The CDR3 is 16 amino acids. CDR1 and CDR2 from the germline V gene are SNHLY and FYNNEI. CDR3 residues: CASSVDRDINNYGYTF. The CDR3, as DNA: TGTGCCAGCAGTGTAGACCGGGACATAAATAACTATGGCTACACCTTC.

This chain joins TRBV30 and TRBJ2-5, with 8 bases identical to TRBD1. V lost 4 bases, J lost 3 bases, and 4 bases stayed unmatched. The CDR3 runs 13 residues. Germline CDR1 is GTSNPN and CDR2 is SVGIG (reference sequence). For the CDR3, the DNA is TGTGCCTGGACCCGGGACAGGAAAGAGACCCAGTACTTC. This sequence encodes CAWTRDRKETQYF.

The chain is built from TRBV29-1 and TRBJ1-1; D unresolved. The CDR3 is made up of 14 amino acids. Germline CDR1 and CDR2: SQVTM and ANQGSEA. V gave up 6 bases and J gave up 0 bases, with 14 bases separating them. CDR3 bases: TGCAGCGTAATGACCCAGGCCCTGAACACTGAAGCTTTCTTT. It yields the protein CSVMTQALNTEAFF.

The chain uses TRBV9 and TRBJ2-3; 8 positions match TRBD1. The CDR3 spans 14 residues. V shed 4 bases, J shed 8 bases, and the junction held 9 bases outside the gene matches. Germline V gene data show CDR1 as SGDLS and CDR2 as YYNGEE. CDR3 region: CASSTRTGSGTQYF. CDR3 coding DNA: TGTGCCAGCAGCACTCGGACAGGGTCAGGTACGCAGTATTTT. Variable domain in full (rest from reference TRBV9 and TRBJ2-3): DSGVTQTPKHLITATGQRVTLRCSPRSGDLSVYWYQQSLDQGLQFLIQYYNGEERAKGNILERFSAQQFPDLHSELNLSSLELGDSALYFCASSTRTGSGTQYFGPGTRLTVL.

This chain's CDR3 is CASSIGGATEAFF. CDR3 sequence (DNA): TGTGCCAGTAGTATCGGTGGGGCGACTGAAGCTTTCTTT. The chain has TRBV19 and TRBJ1-1, with a weak D call TRBD1 (5 bases). With 3 bases removed from V and 5 bases from J, the gap between germline ends came to 10 bases. Germline CDR1 is LNHDA and CDR2 is SQIVND (reference sequence). This CDR3 is built from 13 residues.

CDR3: CASRDQGLERETQYF. The CDR3 DNA is TGTGCCAGCAGGGACCAAGGACTAGAAAGAGAGACCCAGTACTTC. This chain connects TRBV2 to TRBJ2-5, with TRBD2 matching 7 bases. Trimming removed 6 bases from V and 4 bases from J; junction bases left unmatched: 11. The CDR3 runs to 15 residues. Germline V CDR1 and CDR2: SNHLY, FYNNEI. The entire variable domain, with the rest obtained from reference TRBV2 and TRBJ2-5, is as follows: EPEVTQTPSHQVTQMGQEVILRCVPISNHLYFYWYRQILGQKVEFLVSFYNNEISEKSEIFDDQFSVERPDGSNFTLKIRSTKLEDSAMYFCASRDQGLERETQYFGPGTRLLVL.

This rearrangement joins TRBV18 to TRBJ2-1; perhaps TRBD2 as D (5 bases). CDR1 is KGHSH, CDR2 LQKENI, per germline. The CDR3 spans 14 residues. The V end lost 0 bases, the J end lost 5 bases, and 8 bases lay between the germline ends. CDR3 nucleotides: TGTGCCAGCTCACCACCGACGGGAAACAATGAGCAGTTCTTC. Its translation: CASSPPTGNNEQFF.

V usage is TRBV5-1 and J usage is TRBJ2-2; 14 positions agree with TRBD2. Germline CDR1 reads SGHRS; CDR2 reads YFSETQ. V shed 2 bases, J shed 2 bases, and the junction held 5 bases outside the gene matches. This CDR3 spans 18 amino acids. CDR3: CASSLLTSGRANTGELFF. CDR3 in DNA: TGCGCCAGCAGCTTACTGACTAGCGGGAGGGCCAACACCGGGGAGCTGTTTTTT.